Following are 21 T cell receptor beta chains from one sample sequenced in a study of identical twins. From the 5' RACE reads, TCRdb called clonotypes with MiXCR, one entry per CDR3 protein. The table lists 400,000 to 550,000 distinct CDR3 sequences, more than 20% of them singletons. This same sample was also part of a study on T cells expressing NK-cell markers.

Sequenced material: CD4+ T cells sorted from blood. The origin of the receptors is a woman aged 18 to 35 in good health.

This chain joins TRBV18 and TRBJ1-1, with a weak D call TRBD1 (5 bases). V lost 0 bases and J 1 base, leaving 12 bases between the germline ends. The CDR3 loop spans 16 amino acids. Germline V gene lookup returns CDR1 KGHSH and CDR2 LQKENI. The CDR3 DNA reads as TGTGCCAGCTCACCACCCGGGGGAGCTAGGAACACTGAAGCTTTCTTT. Amino acid sequence: CASSPPGGARNTEAFF.

This chain links TRBV24-1 with TRBJ2-3; tentatively, D is TRBD1 or TRBD2 (5 bases each). V shed 5 bases and J shed 3 bases, with 14 bases lying between them. Germline assignment: CDR1 KGHDR and CDR2 SFDVKD. This CDR3 contains 15 residues. The CDR3 loop is CATSARDRATDTQYF. The CDR3 DNA follows: TGTGCCACCAGTGCTCGGGACCGCGCGACAGATACGCAGTATTTT.

The chain combines TRBV13 with TRBJ1-6, with D possibly being TRBD1 (6 bases). V lost 7 bases, J lost 7 bases, and 17 bases lay in between. The length of the CDR3 is 15 residues. In germline, CDR1 is PRHDT, CDR2 FYEKMQ (reference sequence). CDR3 sequence (DNA): TGTGCCAGCACGACAGGCGGCGTGTGGAATTCACCCCTCCACTTT. It specifies CASTTGGVWNSPLHF.

This clonotype was counted between two and nine times. This sequence joins TRBV12-3 or TRBV12-4 and TRBJ2-4; TRBD2 aligns across 9 bases. Trimming removed 3 bases from V and 4 bases from J; junction bases left unmatched: 4. This CDR3 is built from 15 residues. This chain's CDR3 is CASSFSGRGKNIQYF. DNA for the CDR3: TGTGCCAGCAGTTTTAGCGGGAGAGGGAAAAACATTCAGTACTTC.

J is TRBJ2-2 and V is TRBV5-1, with D possibly matching TRBD2 (5 bases). The CDR3 consists of 15 residues. From germline, CDR1 is SGHRS and CDR2 YFSETQ. With 2 bases removed from V and 4 bases from J, the gap between germline ends came to 12 bases. CDR3 nucleotide sequence: TGCGCCAGCAGCTTAAGAGGGTCAATCACCGGGGAGCTGTTTTTT. Translating gives CASSLRGSITGELFF.

This clonotype was observed a few times. The gene calls are TRBV27 and TRBJ2-5; D uncertain. The V and J ends lost 5 bases and 7 bases respectively, with 8 bases between them. This CDR3 spans 11 amino acids. Germline V lookup: CDR1 MNHEY, CDR2 SMNVEV (reference sequence). In nucleotides, the CDR3 is TGTGCCAGCAGTCGAAAGGGGACCCAGTACTTC. Its protein product is CASSRKGTQYF.

CDR3 sequence (DNA): TGCAGTGCTAGAGAAGGTTCTTCCTACGAGCAGTACTTC. Translated: CSAREGSSYEQYF. The chain joins TRBV20-1 to TRBJ2-7, with no clear D. Per germline, CDR1 DFQATT and CDR2 SNEGSKA (reference sequence). The CDR3 is 13 amino acids. The germline V and J ends were trimmed by 0 bases and 1 base, with 7 bases remaining between them.

This clonotype was seen only a few times. The chain couples TRBV5-1 to TRBJ2-7; 9 bases fit TRBD1. Trimming took 0 bases from V and 5 from J; bases not matched to a gene: 3. The length of the CDR3 is 14 residues. Germline V lookup: CDR1 SGHRS, CDR2 YFSETQ. CDR3 loop: CASSLGDREHEQYF. DNA for the CDR3: TGCGCCAGCAGCTTGGGGGACAGGGAACACGAGCAGTACTTC. The entire variable domain, with the rest obtained from reference TRBV5-1 and TRBJ2-7, is as follows: KAGVTQTPRYLIKTRGQQVTLSCSPISGHRSVSWYQQTPGQGLQFLFEYFSETQRNKGNFPGRFSGRQFSNSRSEMNVSTLELGDSALYLCASSLGDREHEQYFGPGTRLTVT.

Turning to this clonotype: This may arise from a read error, as a much more abundant clone is one base away. This chain uses TRBV6-2 or TRBV6-3 with TRBJ2-7; D is ambiguous. This CDR3 is built from 12 residues. The germline V gene encodes CDR1 MNHEY and CDR2 SVGEGT. The V end lost 5 bases, the J end lost 0 bases, and 5 bases lay between the germline ends. The CDR3 DNA reads as TGTGCCAGCAGTCCCATCTCCTACGAGCAGTACTTC. Its protein product is CASSPISYEQYF.

In its sample, this clonotype was seen a few times. The rearrangement links TRBV20-1 to TRBJ2-2; either TRBD1 or TRBD2 may supply D (6 bases each). V lost 6 bases and J 2 bases, leaving 16 bases between the germline ends. The CDR3 is 15 amino acids. Germline V gene lookup returns CDR1 DFQATT and CDR2 SNEGSKA (reference sequence). This CDR3 reads CSARGLRTNTGELFF. In nucleotides, the CDR3 is TGCAGTGCCAGGGGACTTAGAACAAACACCGGGGAGCTGTTTTTT.

This clonotype has more than one count but fewer than ten. V is TRBV29-1 and J is TRBJ2-3; 9 positions match TRBD2. This CDR3 spans 15 amino acids. Germline CDR1 and CDR2: SQVTM and ANQGSEA. V lost 6 bases to trimming and J lost 2 bases; unmatched junction nucleotides: 9. This chain's CDR3 is CSVALAGASTDTQYF. The CDR3 DNA reads as TGCAGCGTCGCCTTAGCGGGGGCCTCCACAGATACGCAGTATTTT.

The chain uses TRBV4-3 and TRBJ2-4; weak D call: TRBD2 (5 bases). Per the germline V gene, CDR1 is LGHNA and CDR2 is YSLEER. This CDR3 is 13 amino acids long. Trimming cost V 0 bases and J 15 bases, with 15 bases left between them. The CDR3 sequence: CASSQDRRENVYF. CDR3 nucleotide sequence: TGCGCCAGCAGCCAAGATAGACGGGAAAATGTGTACTTC.

The chain combines TRBV27 with TRBJ2-3; D is perhaps TRBD1 (5 bases). There are 15 residues in the CDR3. CDR1 and CDR2 (germline): MNHEY, SMNVEV (reference sequence). Trimming cost V 1 base and J 0 bases, with 8 bases left between them. The CDR3 loop is CASSLWGQSTDTQYF. CDR3 DNA sequence: TGTGCCAGCAGTTTATGGGGCCAAAGCACAGATACGCAGTATTTT.

The chain links TRBV7-2 to TRBJ2-1; 7 bases map to TRBD2. This CDR3 is built from 14 residues. Trimming took 3 bases from V and 5 from J; bases not matched to a gene: 4. Germline assignment: CDR1 SGHTA and CDR2 FQGNSA. CDR3 bases: TGTGCCAGCAGCTTCCAAACTAGCGACAATGAGCAGTTCTTC. Protein sequence: CASSFQTSDNEQFF.

The rearrangement links TRBV12-3 or TRBV12-4 to TRBJ2-2; D is unresolved. The CDR3 covers 13 residues. With 7 bases removed from V and 1 base from J, the gap between germline ends came to 7 bases. The CDR3: CASTLRNTGELFF. CDR3 coding DNA: TGTGCCAGCACCCTCCGGAACACCGGGGAGCTGTTTTTT.

The chain has TRBV6-5 and TRBJ2-3; D gene ambiguous. V lost 0 bases, J lost 2 bases, and 12 bases lay in between. From germline, CDR1 is MNHEY and CDR2 SVGAGI. The CDR3 is made up of 16 amino acids. The CDR3: CASSYSWTTLTDTQYF. CDR3 in DNA: TGTGCCAGCAGTTACTCCTGGACCACTCTCACAGATACGCAGTATTTT.

This clonotype showed up just a few times. V usage is TRBV5-1 and J usage is TRBJ2-5; unclear D gene. The CDR3 sequence is 16 residues long. V lost 4 bases and J 9 bases, leaving 25 bases between the germline ends. The germline CDR1 and CDR2 sequences are SGHRS and YFSETQ. The DNA of the CDR3 is TGCGCCAGCAGCCACTCAGCTTCCGGGCTCGGCGTCTCCCAGTACTTC. Translating it yields CASSHSASGLGVSQYF.

This clonotype appeared a few times. The chain is built from TRBV7-2 and TRBJ2-5; 7 bases line up with TRBD1. Germline CDR1 and CDR2: SGHTA and FQGNSA. Unmatched junction bases numbered 10, after V lost 4 bases and J lost 5 bases. This CDR3 contains 15 residues. The CDR3 DNA sequence: TGTGCCAGCAGCTCTCGGACAGGCTGGGCGGAGACCCAGTACTTC. It yields the protein CASSSRTGWAETQYF.

V usage is TRBV12-3 or TRBV12-4 and J usage is TRBJ2-7, with a tentative D call TRBD2 (6 bases). Between the trimmed V and J ends, which lost 3 bases and 0 bases, there was a span of 15 bases. The CDR3 runs to 16 residues. CDR3 nucleotides: TGTGCCAGCAGTTTCCCCGGGGGAAGGAGCTCCTACGAGCAGTACTTC. Protein product: CASSFPGGRSSYEQYF.

This clonotype has a handful of counts. The chain is built from TRBV20-1 and TRBJ2-7; the D gene is possibly TRBD1 (5 bases). The CDR3 is made up of 15 amino acids. Trimming shortened V by 0 bases and J by 2 bases, and 14 bases separated the two germline ends. Germline values: CDR1 DFQATT, CDR2 SNEGSKA (reference sequence). The CDR3: CSARDSGAGTYEQYF. The CDR3 DNA follows: TGCAGTGCTAGAGATAGTGGGGCAGGCACCTACGAGCAGTACTTC.

The rearrangement links TRBV7-3 to TRBJ1-4, with D unresolved. Germline V CDR1 and CDR2: SGHTA, FQGTGA. The CDR3 is 13 amino acids. Trimming removed 2 bases from V and 5 bases from J, with 6 bases in between. This CDR3 is CASSLQANEKLFF. The CDR3 DNA sequence: TGTGCCAGCAGCTTACAGGCCAATGAAAAACTGTTTTTT.